A single sample is the source of the 5 T cell receptor beta chains below, sequenced in a study of blood T cell repertoires in COVID-19. Method: immunoSEQ multiplex PCR; TCRdb's copy keeps in-frame clones and lacks some. The sample comprises about 160,000 clones, 80% of which are singletons, and less than 4% rests with the top ten. The sample consisted of PBMCs or T cells enriched from blood (not recorded which). Receptor source: a woman between 55 and 75 years old who had recovered from COVID-19.

This clone showed up just once. The chain links TRBV9 to TRBJ2-2; D is unresolved. This CDR3 is 15 amino acids long. Germline CDR1 is SGDLS and CDR2 is YYNGEE. V was shortened by 0 bases and J by 2 bases, with 8 bases between the two germline ends. Here the CDR3 DNA reads TGTGCCAGCAGCGTAGCCAGCGCAAACACCGGGGAGCTGTTTTTT. It translates to CASSVASANTGELFF. The whole variable domain, remainder taken from reference TRBV9 and TRBJ2-2, is DSGVTQTPKHLITATGQRVTLRCSPRSGDLSVYWYQQSLDQGLQFLIQYYNGEERAKGNILERFSAQQFPDLHSELNLSSLELGDSALYFCASSVASANTGELFFGEGSRLTVL.

The chain carries TRBV9 and TRBJ2-5; 8 nucleotides match TRBD2. Germline CDR1 and CDR2: SGDLS and YYNGEE. J gave up 2 bases and V 3 bases, and 9 bases lay outside the gene matches. The CDR3 has 16 residues. The CDR3, as DNA: TGTGCCAGCAGCGAGATCGGGGGGGCCGGGCAAGAGACCCAGTACTTC. Protein: CASSEIGGAGQETQYF.

CDR3 sequence: CASSVDATDYGYTF. The CDR3 DNA reads as TGTGCCAGCAGCGTAGATGCGACAGACTATGGCTACACCTTC. V is TRBV9 and J is TRBJ1-2, with D possibly being TRBD1 (5 bases). The CDR3 is 14 residues long. CDR1 and CDR2 (germline): SGDLS, YYNGEE. The ends were cut back, 0 bases at V and 3 bases at J, with 9 bases in the middle.

The CDR3 loop is CASSQAYRDTYEQYF. The CDR3 DNA is TGCGCCAGCAGTCAAGCATACCGGGACACCTACGAGCAGTACTTC. The chain employs TRBV23-1 and TRBJ2-7; weak D call: TRBD1 (6 bases). TRBV23-1 is sorted into the ORF group, with uncertain function. V was clipped by 2 bases and J by 2 bases, with 13 bases between them. The CDR3 is 15 residues long.

The V gene is TRBV2, the J gene TRBJ1-1; 8 bases agree with TRBD1. The CDR3 is made up of 14 amino acids. The germline V gene encodes CDR1 SNHLY and CDR2 FYNNEI. The V segment lost 6 bases and the J segment 7 bases; nucleotides outside the gene matches: 10. CDR3 bases: TGTGCCAGCAGCCGATCAGGGGGCTTCGGTGAAGCTTTCTTT. Encoded protein: CASSRSGGFGEAFF. Based on the CDR3 plus reference TRBV2 and TRBJ1-1, the full variable domain is EPEVTQTPSHQVTQMGQEVILRCVPISNHLYFYWYRQILGQKVEFLVSFYNNEISEKSEIFDDQFSVERPDGSNFTLKIRSTKLEDSAMYFCASSRSGGFGEAFFGQGTRLTVV.